The 30 T cell receptor beta chains below come from one sample, sequenced in a study of cytomegalovirus exposure and HLA in healthy donors. A multiplex PCR was run with 60 Vbeta primers and 13 Jbeta primers. The table came from immunoSEQ multiplex PCR; TCRdb's copy has only in-frame clones and leaves some out. The sample contains 200,000 to 250,000 clones, about three quarters of which appear only once. Sequenced: PBMCs. The source of these receptors is a middle-aged man in good health and CMV-seronegative.

The chain links TRBV6-5 to TRBJ2-7; 12 nucleotides match TRBD2. This CDR3 has 14 amino acids. The V gene's germline CDR1 is MNHEY and CDR2 SVGAGI. V was clipped by 4 bases and J by 2 bases; unmatched bases: 0. The CDR3 DNA reads TGTGCCAGCAGTTGGACTAGCGGGGCCTACGAGCAGTACTTC. Translation: CASSWTSGAYEQYF.

This sequence joins TRBV28 and TRBJ2-3, with TRBD1 as a possible D gene (6 bases). Germline loops: CDR1 MDHEN, CDR2 SYDVKM. The CDR3 runs 13 residues. The V end lost 5 bases, the J end lost 3 bases, and 9 bases lay between the germline ends. The CDR3, as DNA: TGTGCCAGCAGTACCCAGGGGACAGATACGCAGTATTTT. The encoded protein is CASSTQGTDTQYF.

The rearrangement links TRBV5-1 to TRBJ1-1, with 7 nucleotides matching TRBD1. Looked up from germline, CDR1 is SGHRS and CDR2 is YFSETQ. CDR3 size: 14 residues. V lost 5 bases to trimming and J lost 0 bases; unmatched junction nucleotides: 4. The CDR3 nucleotides read TGCGCCAGCAGGCCGGGACAGATGAACACTGAAGCTTTCTTT. The encoded protein is CASRPGQMNTEAFF.

This sequence joins TRBV7-2 and TRBJ2-3; D ambiguous. Germline CDR1 SGHTA, CDR2 FQGNSA. Between the trimmed V and J ends, which lost 1 base and 6 bases, there was a span of 14 bases. This CDR3 contains 15 residues. The CDR3 region is CASSLGEFAMDTQYF. CDR3 coding DNA: TGTGCCAGCAGCTTAGGAGAGTTTGCGATGGATACGCAGTATTTT.

This clone has a handful of counts. V and J are TRBV4-1 and TRBJ1-1; no definite D call. With 0 bases removed from V and 3 bases from J, the gap between germline ends came to 11 bases. CDR3 size: 15 residues. Per the germline V gene, CDR1 is MGHRA and CDR2 is YSYEKL. CDR3 loop: CASSQDRREDTEAFF. The CDR3 coding sequence is TGCGCCAGCAGCCAAGATCGTCGAGAGGACACTGAAGCTTTCTTT.

The CDR3 loop reads CASSLDRGDTQYF. Here the CDR3 DNA reads TGTGCCAGCAGCTTGGACAGGGGTGATACGCAGTATTTT. The rearrangement uses TRBV7-2 and TRBJ2-3; 9 bases are a match to TRBD1. Germline CDR1 reads SGHTA; CDR2 reads FQGNSA. V shed 3 bases, J shed 6 bases, and the junction held 1 base outside the gene matches. CDR3 length: 13 amino acids.

V gene TRBV9 combines with J gene TRBJ1-4; unclear D gene. This CDR3 is built from 15 residues. With 2 bases removed from V and 5 bases from J, the gap between germline ends came to 13 bases. Germline lookup yields CDR1 SGDLS and CDR2 YYNGEE. The CDR3 coding sequence is TGTGCCAGCAGCGTCCTACCGACACCCAATGAAAAACTGTTTTTT. This codes for CASSVLPTPNEKLFF.

V and J are TRBV9 and TRBJ2-1, with D maybe TRBD1 (5 bases). Germline assignment: CDR1 SGDLS and CDR2 YYNGEE. The CDR3 is 16 amino acids. Deletions cut 0 bases from V and 3 bases from J, with 13 bases between. The CDR3 sequence: CASSVGKDIIYNEQFF. CDR3 in DNA: TGTGCCAGCAGCGTAGGAAAGGACATTATCTACAATGAGCAGTTCTTC.

This chain uses TRBV5-8 with TRBJ2-2; TRBD2 aligns across 8 bases. V lost 3 bases, J lost 5 bases, and 9 bases stayed unmatched. Germline V gene data show CDR1 as SGHTS and CDR2 as YDEGEE. The CDR3 is 16 residues long. The CDR3, as DNA: TGTGCCAGCAGCTCGTTAGCGGGGATGAGTACCGGGGAGCTGTTTTTT. Residues: CASSSLAGMSTGELFF. Looking up the rest from reference TRBV5-8 and TRBJ2-2 gives the full variable domain: EAGVTQSPTHLIKTRGQQATLRCSPISGHTSVYWYQQALGLGLQFLLWYDEGEERNRGNFPPRFSGRQFPNYSSELNVNALELEDSALYLCASSSLAGMSTGELFFGEGSRLTVL.

The chain is built from TRBV6-6 and TRBJ1-4; 9 bases fit TRBD1. The CDR3 is 14 amino acids. V shed 7 bases and J 5 bases; nucleotides not matched to a gene: 5. CDR1 and CDR2 from the germline V gene are MNHNY and SVGAGI (reference sequence). CDR3: CASTRTGENEKLFF. The DNA of the CDR3 is TGTGCCAGCACCAGGACAGGGGAAAATGAAAAACTGTTTTTT.

This chain connects TRBV11-3 to TRBJ2-5, with no clear D. CDR3 length: 13 amino acids. V was shortened by 0 bases and J by 5 bases, with 7 bases between the two germline ends. The V gene's germline CDR1 is SGHNT and CDR2 YENEEA. CDR3 sequence (DNA): TGTGCCAGCAGCTTAGATGCGAGGGAGACCCAGTACTTC. Its translation is CASSLDARETQYF.

Concerning this clone itself: One end of the junction is discordant with germline, which a read error may explain. The chain uses TRBV7-9 and TRBJ1-1, with D maybe TRBD1 (6 bases). The germline V gene encodes CDR1 SEHNR and CDR2 FQNEAQ (reference sequence). The CDR3 length is 14 residues. CDR3 nucleotide sequence: TGTGCCAGCAGTTTAGAAAGGGGGGGGCGAGGGGCTTTCTTT. Translating gives CASSLERGGRGAFF. The complete variable domain, with remaining parts taken from reference TRBV7-9 and TRBJ1-1, reads DTGVSQNPRHKITKRGQNVTFRCDPISEHNRLYWYRQTLGQGPEFLTYFQNEAQLEKSRLLSDRFSAERPKGSFSTLEIQRTEQGDSAMYLCASSLERGGRGAFFGQGTRLTVV.

In this sample, this clone turned up once. The J gene is TRBJ2-3, the V gene TRBV14, with TRBD2 identical over 10 bases. The V segment lost 1 base and the J segment 6 bases; nucleotides outside the gene matches: 4. The CDR3 totals 15 residues. Germline loops: CDR1 SGHDN, CDR2 FVKESK. Written as DNA, the CDR3 is TGTGCCAGCAGCCAAGGGACTAGCGGAACGGATACGCAGTATTTT. Its protein is CASSQGTSGTDTQYF.

The chain recombines TRBV5-1 with TRBJ1-2, with D possibly TRBD1 on 6 matching bases. This CDR3 is 14 amino acids long. V was pared by 2 bases and J by 4 bases, with 12 bases between. Germline CDR1 SGHRS, CDR2 YFSETQ. CDR3 in amino acids: CASSFPDRPYGYTF. The CDR3 nucleotides read TGCGCCAGCAGCTTCCCGGACAGACCCTATGGCTACACCTTC.

Only a few counts were recorded for this clone. V and J are TRBV5-4 and TRBJ1-2; D is possibly TRBD1 (5 bases). V dropped 4 bases and J dropped 5 bases, with 15 bases sitting between them. Germline V gives CDR1 SGHNT, CDR2 YYREEE (reference sequence). The CDR3 consists of 14 residues. The CDR3 region has the DNA TGTGCCAGCAGCATTGACAGAGCTACTTATGGCTACACCTTC. Its protein product is CASSIDRATYGYTF.

This clone has only a few counts. The rearrangement links TRBV15 to TRBJ1-5, with D possibly being TRBD1 (5 bases). The CDR3 is 15 residues long. Germline assignment: CDR1 LNHNV and CDR2 YYDKDF (reference sequence). Trimming cost V 5 bases and J 2 bases, with 13 bases left between them. The CDR3 reads CATSGGEARNQPQHF. CDR3 DNA sequence: TGTGCCACCAGCGGAGGGGAGGCTCGCAATCAGCCCCAGCATTTT.

The V and J genes are TRBV7-9 and TRBJ2-1; 16 bases are shared with TRBD2. The germline V gene has CDR1 SEHNR and CDR2 FQNEAQ (reference sequence). V shed 5 bases and J 4 bases; nucleotides not matched to a gene: 2. The CDR3 consists of 16 residues. CDR3 nucleotides: TGTGCCAGCAGCCTGGGACTAGCGGGAGGGTACAATGAGCAGTTCTTC. Its protein is CASSLGLAGGYNEQFF.

The rearrangement joins TRBV27 to TRBJ1-2, with a possible D match to TRBD1 (5 bases). Germline CDR1 and CDR2: MNHEY and SMNVEV (reference sequence). The ends were cut back, 4 bases at V and 0 bases at J, with 12 bases in the middle. The CDR3 contains 15 residues. The chain's CDR3 is CASSSLTESNYGYTF. The CDR3 nucleotides are TGTGCCAGCAGTTCTCTGACAGAATCTAACTATGGCTACACCTTC.

The table lists this clone with a count of one. J is TRBJ1-3 and V is TRBV7-6, with D possibly matching TRBD1 (6 bases). Germline V gene sequence: CDR1 SGHVS, CDR2 FNYEAQ. Between the trimmed V and J ends, which lost 4 bases and 4 bases, there was a span of 11 bases. CDR3 length: 14 amino acids. CDR3 sequence: CASSSRGGGNTIYF. CDR3 DNA: TGTGCCAGCAGCTCAAGGGGGGGCGGAAACACCATATATTTT.

This clone was counted a single time. V gene TRBV14 combines with J gene TRBJ1-1, with 7 bases aligning to TRBD1. The germline V gene encodes CDR1 SGHDN and CDR2 FVKESK. Germline trimming cut 2 bases from V and 0 bases from J; bases unmatched to any gene: 3. The CDR3 contains 15 residues. The CDR3: CASSQRTGLNTEAFF. The CDR3, as DNA: TGTGCCAGCAGCCAACGGACAGGCTTGAACACTGAAGCTTTCTTT.

The rearrangement joins TRBV9 to TRBJ2-7; TRBD2 aligns across 7 bases. The CDR3 has 16 amino acids. After removal of 0 bases from V and 7 bases from J, the junction contained 13 bases not matched to a gene. Germline V gene lookup returns CDR1 SGDLS and CDR2 YYNGEE. CDR3: CASSVAPSGAGREQYF. The CDR3 region has the DNA TGTGCCAGCAGCGTAGCTCCTAGCGGAGCAGGGAGGGAGCAGTACTTC. The full variable domain, rest sourced from reference TRBV9 and TRBJ2-7, is DSGVTQTPKHLITATGQRVTLRCSPRSGDLSVYWYQQSLDQGLQFLIQYYNGEERAKGNILERFSAQQFPDLHSELNLSSLELGDSALYFCASSVAPSGAGREQYFGPGTRLTVT.

The V call is TRBV7-9, the J call TRBJ2-5; no definite D call. The J call is uncertain, as TRBJ2-7 better fits the DNA end. The germline V gene has CDR1 SEHNR and CDR2 FQNEAQ (reference sequence). This CDR3 is 16 amino acids long. CDR3 loop: CASSLGSLEVGDEQYF. DNA for the CDR3: TGTGCCAGCAGCTTAGGGAGTCTCGAGGTAGGTGACGAGCAGTACTTC.

J is TRBJ2-7 and V is TRBV7-2, with TRBD2 matching 7 bases. Germline-derived CDR1 and CDR2 are SGHTA and FQGNSA. Trimming at V came to 5 bases and at J to 6 bases, leaving 10 bases not matched to a gene. The CDR3 is made up of 14 amino acids. The CDR3 coding sequence is TGTGCCAGCAGCCCTGGACTAGGCACGCTCGAGCAGTACTTC. Protein sequence: CASSPGLGTLEQYF.

The chain couples TRBV11-2 to TRBJ1-2; D is unclear. The CDR3 spans 16 residues. Trimming cost V 0 bases and J 4 bases, with 15 bases left between them. Germline assignment: CDR1 SGHAT and CDR2 FQNNGV. The CDR3 nucleotides read TGTGCCAGCAGCTTAGACCCCACACCCAGGCCCTATGGCTACACCTTC. Protein: CASSLDPTPRPYGYTF. Using reference TRBV11-2 and TRBJ1-2 for the parts outside the CDR3, the full variable domain is EAGVAQSPRYKIIEKRQSVAFWCNPISGHATLYWYQQILGQGPKLLIQFQNNGVVDDSQLPKDRFSAERLKGVDSTLKIQPAKLEDSAVYLCASSLDPTPRPYGYTFGSGTRLTVV.

The chain recombines TRBV2 with TRBJ2-7; weak D call: TRBD2 (6 bases). The ends were cut back, 4 bases at V and 3 bases at J, with 10 bases in the middle. The CDR3 covers 13 residues. Per germline, CDR1 SNHLY and CDR2 FYNNEI. The CDR3, as DNA: TGTGCCAGCAGTGCCAGCGGGTACTACGAGCAGTACTTC. This codes for CASSASGYYEQYF.

This clone has only a few counts. The chain is built from TRBV6-6 and TRBJ2-1; TRBD2 aligns across 10 bases. The J segment lost 7 bases and the V segment lost 2 bases, leaving 8 bases of the junction unmatched. The V gene's germline CDR1 is MNHNY and CDR2 SVGAGI (reference sequence). The CDR3 loop spans 16 amino acids. The DNA for the CDR3 is TGTGCCAGCAGTTACGGCTCTAGCGGGAGTTTAAATGAGCAGTTCTTC. It specifies CASSYGSSGSLNEQFF.

V is TRBV5-4 and J is TRBJ1-1; tentatively, D is TRBD1 (6 bases). CDR3 length equals 14 residues. The germline V and J ends were trimmed by 4 bases and 0 bases, with 10 bases remaining between them. The germline V gene has CDR1 SGHNT and CDR2 YYREEE (reference sequence). The CDR3: CASSNGQMNTEAFF. Here the CDR3 DNA reads TGTGCCAGCAGCAATGGACAGATGAACACTGAAGCTTTCTTT.

This rearrangement joins TRBV7-2 to TRBJ2-5; perhaps TRBD2 as D (5 bases). The CDR3 consists of 13 residues. Germline assignment: CDR1 SGHTA and CDR2 FQGNSA. V was trimmed by 2 bases and J by 3 bases, leaving 7 bases between them. CDR3 sequence (DNA): TGTGCCAGCAGCTTATGGGAGAAAGAGACCCAGTACTTC. It specifies CASSLWEKETQYF.

This rearrangement joins TRBV18 to TRBJ2-3; D is undetermined. V was shortened by 2 bases and J by 0 bases, with 9 bases between the two germline ends. Germline CDR1 is KGHSH and CDR2 is LQKENI. The CDR3 sequence is 15 residues long. The CDR3 sequence is CASSPNPLSTDTQYF. The CDR3 bases are TGTGCCAGCTCACCAAATCCCCTGAGCACAGATACGCAGTATTTT. Full variable domain (missing parts from reference TRBV18 and TRBJ2-3): NAGVMQNPRHLVRRRGQEARLRCSPMKGHSHVYWYRQLPEEGLKFMVYLQKENIIDESGMPKERFSAEFPKEGPSILRIQQVVRGDSAAYFCASSPNPLSTDTQYFGPGTRLTVL.

This clone was found once. The chain uses TRBV7-8 and TRBJ2-5; 12 bases align to TRBD1. The germline CDR1 and CDR2 sequences are SGHVS and FQNEAQ. The CDR3 extends over 16 amino acids. Losses at the gene ends were 0 bases for V and 7 bases for J; bases not matched to a gene: 6. The CDR3 region has the DNA TGTGCCAGCAGCTTAGCGGGGGACAGGGGGCAGGGGACCCAGTACTTC. Amino acids: CASSLAGDRGQGTQYF.